The T cell receptor (beta chain) described here comes from a study of Ad26.COV2.S vaccination and SARS-CoV-2 variants. As for the study in general: Donor was in the COV1001 Ad26.COV2.S trial arm.

The treatment denotes: over 15 received Ad26.COV2.S at low or high dose, single or two shots; 5 received placebo; per-sample allocation not given. Sampling was done on day 63 after the first vaccine or placebo injection. An Ad26 vector that expressed Wuhan-strain SARS-CoV-2 spike constituted the vaccine. Generated by immunoSEQ multiplex PCR, the TCRdb table keeps only in-frame clones and is missing some. The profile covers about 400,000 clones, with 83% appearing a single time and about 8% taken by the ten largest. Trimming pared 6 bases from V and 3 bases from J, leaving 15 bases between. This CDR3 has 14 amino acids. Germline V gives CDR1 GTSNPN, CDR2 SVGIG (reference sequence).

The sequenced sample was peripheral blood, obtained in a trial of Ad26.COV2.S vaccine versus placebo. This chain links TRBV30 with TRBJ2-1; D call uncertain. This clonotype originated in a person between 18 and 65 years old who received the Ad26.COV2.S COVID-19 vaccine or a placebo. The CDR3, as DNA: TGTGCCTGCCCTCAACGCGGTTTCTACAATGAGCAGTTCTTC. It yields the protein CACPQRGFYNEQFF.